The 11 T cell receptor beta chains below all came from one sample that was sequenced in a study of blood T cells in healthy people across ages. PCR was performed a second time for 7 to 11 cycles using a sample-barcoded 5' primer and a J-beta primer mix. TCRdb passed the 5' RACE reads through MiXCR, listing each CDR3 protein once. The table lists around 1,700,000 distinct CDR3 sequences, under 30% of them singletons. The sample taken for sequencing was blood. These receptors originate from a young woman in good health.

This sequence joins TRBV9 and TRBJ2-6, with D tentatively TRBD2 (6 bases). V lost 0 bases and J lost 2, with 9 bases in between. CDR3 length: 16 amino acids. Germline assignment: CDR1 SGDLS and CDR2 YYNGEE. The DNA of the CDR3 is TGTGCCAGCAGCGTAGGGGAGGTCGCTGGGGCCAACGTCCTGACTTTC. Protein product: CASSVGEVAGANVLTF.

This clonotype was recorded a few times. V usage is TRBV5-1 and J usage is TRBJ2-3; TRBD2 agrees at 9 bases. The CDR3 totals 16 residues. J was trimmed by 3 bases and V by 3 bases; bases with no gene match: 8. The V gene's germline CDR1 is SGHRS and CDR2 YFSETQ. For the CDR3, the DNA is TGCGCCAGCAGCTGGGGGGCTAGCGGGGAAACAGATACGCAGTATTTT. Its translation is CASSWGASGETDTQYF.

A few counts support this clonotype. CDR3 region: CSVVLPGLAGGRETQYF. The CDR3, as DNA: TGCAGCGTTGTTCTTCCAGGACTAGCGGGAGGGCGGGAGACCCAGTACTTC. This rearrangement joins TRBV29-1 to TRBJ2-5; 15 bases match TRBD2. Per germline, CDR1 SQVTM and CDR2 ANQGSEA. The CDR3 spans 17 residues. V was pared by 4 bases and J by 5 bases, with 11 bases of the junction left unmatched.

This chain connects TRBV4-3 to TRBJ2-1; 10 bases fit TRBD2. The CDR3 runs 14 residues. Trimming removed 1 base from V and 7 bases from J; junction bases left unmatched: 1. Germline CDR1 and CDR2: LGHNA and YSLEER. CDR3 DNA sequence: TGCGCCAGCAGCCAAGGAGCGGGAGGGAATGAGCAGTTCTTC. Translated, it gives CASSQGAGGNEQFF.

This clonotype was seen many times. The J gene is TRBJ2-1, the V gene TRBV9; D not certain. CDR1 is SGDLS and CDR2 is YYNGEE in the germline V gene. This CDR3 region has 14 residues. Trimming took off 1 base at V and 0 bases at J, with 5 bases between the two ends. CDR3 amino acids: CASSVQSSYNEQFF. Here the CDR3 DNA reads TGTGCCAGCAGCGTACAGAGCTCCTACAATGAGCAGTTCTTC.

This clonotype was counted only a few times. The chain joins TRBV5-1 to TRBJ1-2, with unresolved D. The CDR3 is 14 residues long. V lost 0 bases, J lost 8 bases, and 14 bases lay in between. CDR1 and CDR2 from the germline V gene are SGHRS and YFSETQ. This CDR3 is CASSLVGANGGYTF. The DNA for the CDR3 is TGCGCCAGCAGCTTGGTGGGCGCTAACGGCGGCTACACCTTC.

This clonotype was observed at least ten times. The rearrangement links TRBV29-1 to TRBJ1-2; a weak D match, TRBD1 (6 bases). Germline assignment: CDR1 SQVTM and CDR2 ANQGSEA. CDR3 size: 12 residues. V lost 7 bases to trimming and J lost 2 bases, with 11 bases between them. The CDR3 nucleotides are TGCAGCGCCGGACAGATGAACTATGGCTACACCTTC. Translation gives CSAGQMNYGYTF. Full variable domain (rest looked up from reference TRBV29-1 and TRBJ1-2): SAVISQKPSRDICQRGTSLTIQCQVDSQVTMMFWYRQQPGQSLTLIATANQGSEATYESGFVIDKFPISRPNLTFSTLTVSNMSPEDSSIYLCSAGQMNYGYTFGSGTRLTVV.

DNA for the CDR3: TGTGCCAGCAGTTTTAGCGGGGGGCCGGACACCGGGGAGCTGTTTTTT. It specifies CASSFSGGPDTGELFF. The genes are TRBV13 and TRBJ2-2, with 10 bases lining up with TRBD2. There are 16 residues in the CDR3. V shed 6 bases, J shed 3 bases, and the junction held 7 bases outside the gene matches. The germline V gene encodes CDR1 PRHDT and CDR2 FYEKMQ (reference sequence).

The table lists this clonotype with a few counts. The chain couples TRBV5-1 to TRBJ2-1; either TRBD1 or TRBD2 may supply D (5 bases each). The length of the CDR3 is 16 residues. Germline CDR1 SGHRS, CDR2 YFSETQ. V shed 0 bases and J shed 2 bases, with 12 bases lying between them. The CDR3 protein is CASSLAGTQTYNEQFF. The CDR3 bases are TGCGCCAGCAGCTTGGCCGGGACCCAAACCTACAATGAGCAGTTCTTC.

This clonotype has a handful of counts. This chain links TRBV15 with TRBJ2-5, with TRBD2 matching over 15 bases. Per germline, CDR1 LNHNV and CDR2 YYDKDF (reference sequence). The trim removed 4 bases at V and 4 bases at J, leaving 4 bases unmatched. This CDR3 has 16 residues. The CDR3 protein is CATSKGLAGGGETQYF. CDR3 in DNA: TGTGCCACCAGCAAGGGACTAGCGGGGGGCGGAGAGACCCAGTACTTC. Filled out from reference TRBV15 and TRBJ2-5, the complete variable domain reads DAMVIQNPRYQVTQFGKPVTLSCSQTLNHNVMYWYQQKSSQAPKLLFHYYDKDFNNEADTPDNFQSRRPNTSFCFLDIRSPGLGDTAMYLCATSKGLAGGGETQYFGPGTRLLVL.

The CDR3 is CASSFREYNEQYF. CDR3 DNA sequence: TGTGCCAGCAGCTTCCGGGAGTACAATGAGCAGTACTTC. The chain links TRBV7-9 to TRBJ2-5, with D perhaps matching TRBD2 (6 bases). The germline V gene encodes CDR1 SEHNR and CDR2 FQNEAQ (reference sequence). The germline V and J ends were trimmed by 3 bases and 11 bases, with 16 bases remaining between them. This CDR3 contains 13 residues.